This TCR beta chain originates from a study of spatial heterogeneity in lung cancer. Time point: sample taken at primary tumor resection. Whole RNA came from tumor, nontumor lung or frozen PBMC and was sequenced without being sorted. On each TCR cDNA molecule, a unique molecular identifier was present. TCRdb used MiXCR to reprocess the 5' RACE reads, holding one entry per CDR3 protein. The profile shows 45,000 or so distinct CDR3 sequences, 10% to 15% of them singletons. This clonotype was recorded many times. This CDR3 contains 13 residues. Deletions cut 3 bases from V and 0 bases from J, with 9 bases between. Germline loops: CDR1 DFQATT, CDR2 SNEGSKA (reference sequence).

This sequence joins TRBV20-1 and TRBJ2-7; weak D call: TRBD2 (5 bases). The clonotype comes from a female donor with early-stage non-small cell lung cancer. Source: PBMCs, taken at surgery. In nucleotides, the CDR3 is TGCAGTGCTAGCCCCGGGGTCTCCTACGAGCAGTACTTC. This sequence encodes CSASPGVSYEQYF.